This T cell receptor (beta chain) is drawn from a study of cytomegalovirus exposure and HLA in healthy donors. For the study at large: Assignment to the Caucasian-associated ancestry cluster applied to around 76% of the roughly 400 genotyped donors.

The PCR was carried out with 60 Vbeta primers and 13 Jbeta primers. Sequenced by immunoSEQ multiplex PCR; TCRdb stores in-frame clones only, minus some. The table has approximately 120,000 clones, about 73% seen once. Germline loops: CDR1 SGHDT, CDR2 YYEEEE. The CDR3 runs 13 residues. The V and J ends lost 5 bases and 10 bases, in that order; junction bases with no gene match: 10. The sequence came from a woman aged 45-59 years in good health and CMV-seropositive. This rearrangement joins TRBV5-6 to TRBJ1-2, with 8 bases matching TRBD1. Sequences were obtained from PBMCs. CDR3 amino acids: CASSKDRAGVYTF. The CDR3, as DNA: TGTGCCAGCAGTAAGGACAGGGCTGGTGTCTACACCTTC.